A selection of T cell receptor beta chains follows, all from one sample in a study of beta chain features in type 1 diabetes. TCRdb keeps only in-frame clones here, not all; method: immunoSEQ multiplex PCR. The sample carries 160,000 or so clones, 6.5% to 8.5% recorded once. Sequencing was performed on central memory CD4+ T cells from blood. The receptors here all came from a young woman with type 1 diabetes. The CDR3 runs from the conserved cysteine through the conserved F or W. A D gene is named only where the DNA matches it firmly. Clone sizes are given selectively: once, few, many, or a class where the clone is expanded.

CDR3: CASRGGYYEQYF
DNA: TGTGCCAGCAGAGGGGGATACTACGAGCAGTACTTC
V: TRBV28
size: NA
J: TRBJ2-7
D: NA

CDR3: CASSLTSSGASTDTQYF
DNA: TGTGCCAGCAGCCTCACTTCGAGCGGGGCCAGCACAGATACGCAGTATTTT
V: TRBV7-3
size: NA
J: TRBJ2-3
D: TRBD2

CDR3: CASSLAGTGTQHF
DNA: TGTGCCAGCAGCTTAGCGGGGACAGGGACCCAGCATTTT
V: TRBV7-2
size: NA
J: TRBJ1-5
D: TRBD1

CDR3: CASSLTWGGETQYF
DNA: TGTGCCAGCAGCCTGACCTGGGGCGGAGAGACCCAGTACTTC
V: TRBV6-5
size: NA
J: TRBJ2-5
D: NA

CDR3: CASVVAGGYEQYF
DNA: TGTGCCAGCGTGGTGGCAGGGGGGTACGAGCAGTACTTC
V: TRBV25-1
size: NA
J: TRBJ2-7
D: NA

CDR3: CASSVGAGGPYNEQFF
DNA: TGCGCCAGCAGCGTGGGGGCGGGGGGACCCTACAATGAGCAGTTCTTC
V: TRBV5-1
size: NA
J: TRBJ2-1
D: TRBD2

CDR3: CASSLAGYDNSPLHF
DNA: TGTGCCAGCAGCTTAGCCGGGTATGATAATTCACCCCTCCACTTT
V: TRBV11-2
size: NA
J: TRBJ1-6
D: NA

CDR3: CASMRGLKGQLFF
DNA: TGTGCCAGTATGAGGGGACTGAAGGGGCAGCTGTTTTTT
V: TRBV19
size: NA
J: TRBJ2-2
D: NA

CDR3: CASSKDRAYGELFF
DNA: TGTGCCAGCAGCAAAGACAGGGCCTACGGGGAGCTGTTTTTT
V: TRBV7-8
size: few
J: TRBJ2-2
D: TRBD1

CDR3: CASSVGTGAGYEQYF
DNA: TGCGCCAGCAGCGTCGGGACAGGGGCGGGATACGAGCAGTACTTC
V: TRBV5-1
size: few
J: TRBJ2-7
D: TRBD1

CDR3: CASSQEQGNEQYF
DNA: TGCGCCAGCAGCCAAGAGCAGGGAAACGAGCAGTACTTC
V: TRBV4-3
size: NA
J: TRBJ2-7
D: NA

CDR3: CASSQDLTGGVAEAFF
DNA: TGTGCCAGCAGCCAAGATCTTACAGGGGGCGTCGCTGAAGCTTTCTTT
V: TRBV14
size: few
J: TRBJ1-1
D: TRBD1

CDR3: CASSPLSYNEQFF
DNA: TGTGCCAGCAGCCCTTTATCCTACAATGAGCAGTTCTTC
V: TRBV9
size: few
J: TRBJ2-1
D: NA

CDR3: CASSPGQGNTEAFF
DNA: TGTGCCAGCTCACCAGGGCAAGGGAACACTGAAGCTTTCTTT
V: TRBV18
size: few
J: TRBJ1-1
D: NA

CDR3: CASSLDLRETQYF
DNA: TGTGCCAGCAGCTTAGATTTGCGGGAGACCCAGTACTTC
V: TRBV7-2
size: few
J: TRBJ2-5
D: NA

CDR3: CASSPAGSTNEKLFF
DNA: TGTGCCAGCAGCCCCGCCGGGTCAACTAATGAAAAACTGTTTTTT
V: TRBV6-5
size: NA
J: TRBJ1-4
D: NA

CDR3: CASSLGGGTGGLYEQYF
DNA: TGTGCCAGCAGCTTAGGGGGCGGGACAGGGGGCCTCTACGAGCAGTACTTC
V: TRBV7-6
size: NA
J: TRBJ2-7
D: TRBD1

CDR3: CASSRRGTSPQETQYF
DNA: TGTGCCAGCAGCAGACGAGGGACTTCACCGCAAGAGACCCAGTACTTC
V: TRBV7-2
size: few
J: TRBJ2-5
D: NA

CDR3: CASSPASDEKLFF
DNA: TGTGCCAGCTCGCCAGCCTCGGATGAAAAACTGTTTTTT
V: TRBV18
size: NA
J: TRBJ1-4
D: NA

CDR3: CASSQGLRGGHETQYF
DNA: TGCGCCAGCAGCCAAGGACTGCGGGGGGGCCATGAGACCCAGTACTTC
V: TRBV7-2
size: few
J: TRBJ2-5
D: TRBD2

CDR3: CASSVEGDRYNEQFF
DNA: TGTGCCAGCAGCGTAGAGGGGGACCGCTACAATGAGCAGTTCTTC
V: TRBV9
size: few
J: TRBJ2-1
D: NA

CDR3: CASSKLAAAGAEQYF
DNA: TGTGCCAGTAGCAAACTAGCGGCGGCCGGGGCCGAGCAGTACTTC
V: TRBV19
size: few
J: TRBJ2-7
D: TRBD2

CDR3: CASRPRTSGGQETQYF
DNA: TGTGCCAGCAGACCCCGGACTAGCGGGGGACAAGAGACCCAGTACTTC
V: TRBV2
size: NA
J: TRBJ2-5
D: TRBD2

CDR3: CASATSGFTDTQYF
DNA: TGTGCCAGCGCAACTAGCGGCTTCACAGATACGCAGTATTTT
V: TRBV2
size: few
J: TRBJ2-3
D: TRBD2

CDR3: CASSLTPAGEQYF
DNA: TGTGCCAGCAGCTTGACTCCGGCGGGGGAGCAGTACTTC
V: TRBV7-6
size: few
J: TRBJ2-7
D: NA

CDR3: CASSRRENNEQFF
DNA: TGTGCCAGCAGTCGGCGGGAAAACAATGAGCAGTTCTTC
V: TRBV25-1
size: NA
J: TRBJ2-1
D: NA

CDR3: CASSPGTMNTGELFF
DNA: TGCGCCAGCAGCCCGGGGACAATGAACACCGGGGAGCTGTTTTTT
V: TRBV5-1
size: NA
J: TRBJ2-2
D: NA

CDR3: CASSYSGGSKYF
DNA: TGTGCCAGCAGCTATAGCGGAGGATCAAAGTACTTC
V: TRBV7-8
size: NA
J: TRBJ2-7
D: NA

CDR3: CASSLFNSKSYEQYF
DNA: TGTGCCAGCAGCTTGTTTAACAGCAAGTCCTACGAGCAGTACTTC
V: TRBV5-4
size: many
J: TRBJ2-7
D: NA

CDR3: CASSSPGQGLYGYTF
DNA: TGTGCCAGCAGTTCGCCGGGACAGGGGTTGTATGGCTACACCTTC
V: TRBV25-1
size: NA
J: TRBJ1-2
D: TRBD1

CDR3: CASTGQGQPQHF
DNA: TGTGCCAGCACAGGGCAGGGCCAGCCCCAGCATTTT
V: TRBV28
size: few
J: TRBJ1-5
D: NA

CDR3: CASSLDRGQTGNTIYF
DNA: TGTGCCAGCAGCTTAGACAGGGGGCAGACGGGAAACACCATATATTTT
V: TRBV7-8
size: NA
J: TRBJ1-3
D: TRBD1

CDR3: CASSQGGALYGYTF
DNA: TGTGCCAGCAGCCAGGGGGGGGCCCTCTATGGCTACACCTTC
V: TRBV14
size: NA
J: TRBJ1-2
D: NA

CDR3: CASSLLGPPEGAYEQYF
DNA: TGCGCCAGCAGCTTGTTGGGACCCCCGGAGGGGGCTTACGAGCAGTACTTC
V: TRBV5-1
size: few
J: TRBJ2-7
D: NA

CDR3: CASSADGHTDTQYF
DNA: TGCGCCAGCAGCGCGGATGGCCACACAGATACGCAGTATTTT
V: TRBV5-1
size: NA
J: TRBJ2-3
D: NA

CDR3: CASSGLRGEQYF
DNA: TGTGCCAGCAGTGGACTTAGAGGCGAGCAGTACTTC
V: TRBV28
size: NA
J: TRBJ2-7
D: NA

CDR3: CASTRLAGPYEQYF
DNA: TGTGCCAGCACCCGACTAGCGGGACCCTACGAGCAGTACTTC
V: TRBV7-9
size: NA
J: TRBJ2-7
D: TRBD2

CDR3: CASSPLGGGGGYTF
DNA: TGTGCCAGCAGCCCCTTGGGGGGGGGCGGTGGCTACACCTTC
V: TRBV14
size: few
J: TRBJ1-2
D: NA

CDR3: CASSQDGPRGGPAYEQFF
DNA: TGCGCCAGCAGCCAAGATGGGCCCCGCGGGGGGCCCGCTTATGAGCAGTTCTTC
V: TRBV4-1
size: NA
J: TRBJ2-1
D: TRBD2

CDR3: CSAQGGNQPQHF
DNA: TGCAGCGCGCAGGGGGGTAATCAGCCCCAGCATTTT
V: TRBV29-1
size: few
J: TRBJ1-5
D: TRBD1

CDR3: CASWAGGSYNEQFF
DNA: TGTGCCAGCTGGGCTGGAGGGTCCTACAATGAGCAGTTCTTC
V: TRBV7-2
size: NA
J: TRBJ2-1
D: NA

CDR3: CASSRQDPRQYEQYF
DNA: TGTGCCAGCTCCCGACAGGATCCGAGGCAATACGAGCAGTACTTC
V: TRBV18
size: few
J: TRBJ2-7
D: NA

CDR3: CASSRIVAGGDTQYF
DNA: TGTGCCAGCAGCAGGATCGTTGCGGGGGGTGATACGCAGTATTTT
V: TRBV7-2
size: NA
J: TRBJ2-3
D: TRBD2

CDR3: CASSIDRGREENTEAFF
DNA: TGTGCCAGTAGTATAGACAGGGGGCGCGAGGAAAACACTGAAGCTTTCTTT
V: TRBV19
size: few
J: TRBJ1-1
D: TRBD1

CDR3: CASSGGVGQPQHF
DNA: TGCGCCAGCAGCGGAGGTGTGGGGCAGCCCCAGCATTTT
V: TRBV10-2
size: NA
J: TRBJ1-5
D: NA

CDR3: CATSRDRPGNSPLHF
DNA: TGTGCCACCAGCAGAGATCGGCCAGGGAATTCACCCCTCCACTTT
V: TRBV15
size: NA
J: TRBJ1-6
D: NA

CDR3: CASSLDALSSLEAFF
DNA: TGTGCCAGCAGCTTAGACGCCCTCAGTAGCCTTGAAGCTTTCTTT
V: TRBV7-9
size: NA
J: TRBJ1-1
D: NA

CDR3: CASSLMSDTGELFF
DNA: TGCGCCAGCAGCTTGATGAGCGACACCGGGGAGCTGTTTTTT
V: TRBV5-1
size: many
J: TRBJ2-2
D: NA

CDR3: CASSQGSSGHTDTQYF
DNA: TGCGCCAGCAGCCAAGGATCTAGCGGACACACAGATACGCAGTATTTT
V: TRBV4-1
size: few
J: TRBJ2-3
D: TRBD2

CDR3: CASSGKQGQGEKLFF
DNA: TGTGCCAGCAGCGGGAAACAGGGACAGGGGGAAAAACTGTTTTTT
V: TRBV5-4
size: NA
J: TRBJ1-4
D: TRBD1

CDR3: CSVESGLGEKLFF
DNA: TGCAGCGTTGAATCAGGGTTAGGGGAAAAACTGTTTTTT
V: TRBV29-1
size: NA
J: TRBJ1-4
D: NA

CDR3: CASYRSNEQFF
DNA: TGTGCCAGTTACAGGTCCAATGAGCAGTTCTTC
V: TRBV5-6
size: NA
J: TRBJ2-1
D: NA

CDR3: CASSSRQGVSISPDTQYF
DNA: TGTGCCAGCAGTTCACGACAGGGGGTCTCGATAAGCCCAGATACGCAGTATTTT
V: TRBV28
size: NA
J: TRBJ2-3
D: TRBD1

CDR3: CASGDRGWGYTF
DNA: TGTGCCAGCGGTGACAGGGGATGGGGCTACACCTTC
V: TRBV6-5
size: NA
J: TRBJ1-2
D: TRBD1

CDR3: CASSQEPGGHGYTF
DNA: TGCGCCAGCAGCCAAGAACCGGGGGGCCATGGCTACACCTTC
V: TRBV4-3
size: NA
J: TRBJ1-2
D: NA

CDR3: CASSSLGLVAGELFF
DNA: TGTGCCAGCAGCTCCCTCGGTTTGGTAGCCGGGGAGCTGTTTTTT
V: TRBV5-6
size: NA
J: TRBJ2-2
D: NA

CDR3: CASSLNRQGAEQYF
DNA: TGTGCCAGCAGCTTGAATCGACAGGGGGCGGAGCAGTACTTC
V: TRBV7-2
size: few
J: TRBJ2-7
D: TRBD1

CDR3: CAIKTSGSDREQYF
DNA: TGTGCCATCAAGACTAGCGGGAGTGATCGCGAGCAGTACTTC
V: TRBV10-3
size: NA
J: TRBJ2-7
D: TRBD2

CDR3: CASSVAENSYEQYF
DNA: TGTGCCAGCAGCGTGGCGGAGAATTCCTACGAGCAGTACTTC
V: TRBV9
size: NA
J: TRBJ2-7
D: NA